This T cell receptor (beta chain) was obtained from a study of blood T cell repertoires in COVID-19. The wider study: Italy, Spain and the United States were the sources of the convalescent and acute COVID-19 samples.

The repertoire was sequenced with immunoSEQ multiplex PCR; TCRdb's copy has only in-frame clones and lacks some. The data hold about 72,000 clones, with around 90% observed a single time. The CDR3 totals 13 residues. Germline V lookup: CDR1 SGHVS, CDR2 FQNEAQ. With 1 base removed from V and 4 bases from J, the gap between germline ends came to 8 bases. The chain recombines TRBV7-8 with TRBJ2-7; no reliable D call. Sequenced input: peripheral blood. This TCR was sampled from a man between 50 and 59 years old with acute or convalescent COVID-19. CDR3 region: CASSLGYIYEQYF. Written as DNA, the CDR3 is TGTGCCAGCAGCTTAGGTTACATTTACGAGCAGTACTTC.